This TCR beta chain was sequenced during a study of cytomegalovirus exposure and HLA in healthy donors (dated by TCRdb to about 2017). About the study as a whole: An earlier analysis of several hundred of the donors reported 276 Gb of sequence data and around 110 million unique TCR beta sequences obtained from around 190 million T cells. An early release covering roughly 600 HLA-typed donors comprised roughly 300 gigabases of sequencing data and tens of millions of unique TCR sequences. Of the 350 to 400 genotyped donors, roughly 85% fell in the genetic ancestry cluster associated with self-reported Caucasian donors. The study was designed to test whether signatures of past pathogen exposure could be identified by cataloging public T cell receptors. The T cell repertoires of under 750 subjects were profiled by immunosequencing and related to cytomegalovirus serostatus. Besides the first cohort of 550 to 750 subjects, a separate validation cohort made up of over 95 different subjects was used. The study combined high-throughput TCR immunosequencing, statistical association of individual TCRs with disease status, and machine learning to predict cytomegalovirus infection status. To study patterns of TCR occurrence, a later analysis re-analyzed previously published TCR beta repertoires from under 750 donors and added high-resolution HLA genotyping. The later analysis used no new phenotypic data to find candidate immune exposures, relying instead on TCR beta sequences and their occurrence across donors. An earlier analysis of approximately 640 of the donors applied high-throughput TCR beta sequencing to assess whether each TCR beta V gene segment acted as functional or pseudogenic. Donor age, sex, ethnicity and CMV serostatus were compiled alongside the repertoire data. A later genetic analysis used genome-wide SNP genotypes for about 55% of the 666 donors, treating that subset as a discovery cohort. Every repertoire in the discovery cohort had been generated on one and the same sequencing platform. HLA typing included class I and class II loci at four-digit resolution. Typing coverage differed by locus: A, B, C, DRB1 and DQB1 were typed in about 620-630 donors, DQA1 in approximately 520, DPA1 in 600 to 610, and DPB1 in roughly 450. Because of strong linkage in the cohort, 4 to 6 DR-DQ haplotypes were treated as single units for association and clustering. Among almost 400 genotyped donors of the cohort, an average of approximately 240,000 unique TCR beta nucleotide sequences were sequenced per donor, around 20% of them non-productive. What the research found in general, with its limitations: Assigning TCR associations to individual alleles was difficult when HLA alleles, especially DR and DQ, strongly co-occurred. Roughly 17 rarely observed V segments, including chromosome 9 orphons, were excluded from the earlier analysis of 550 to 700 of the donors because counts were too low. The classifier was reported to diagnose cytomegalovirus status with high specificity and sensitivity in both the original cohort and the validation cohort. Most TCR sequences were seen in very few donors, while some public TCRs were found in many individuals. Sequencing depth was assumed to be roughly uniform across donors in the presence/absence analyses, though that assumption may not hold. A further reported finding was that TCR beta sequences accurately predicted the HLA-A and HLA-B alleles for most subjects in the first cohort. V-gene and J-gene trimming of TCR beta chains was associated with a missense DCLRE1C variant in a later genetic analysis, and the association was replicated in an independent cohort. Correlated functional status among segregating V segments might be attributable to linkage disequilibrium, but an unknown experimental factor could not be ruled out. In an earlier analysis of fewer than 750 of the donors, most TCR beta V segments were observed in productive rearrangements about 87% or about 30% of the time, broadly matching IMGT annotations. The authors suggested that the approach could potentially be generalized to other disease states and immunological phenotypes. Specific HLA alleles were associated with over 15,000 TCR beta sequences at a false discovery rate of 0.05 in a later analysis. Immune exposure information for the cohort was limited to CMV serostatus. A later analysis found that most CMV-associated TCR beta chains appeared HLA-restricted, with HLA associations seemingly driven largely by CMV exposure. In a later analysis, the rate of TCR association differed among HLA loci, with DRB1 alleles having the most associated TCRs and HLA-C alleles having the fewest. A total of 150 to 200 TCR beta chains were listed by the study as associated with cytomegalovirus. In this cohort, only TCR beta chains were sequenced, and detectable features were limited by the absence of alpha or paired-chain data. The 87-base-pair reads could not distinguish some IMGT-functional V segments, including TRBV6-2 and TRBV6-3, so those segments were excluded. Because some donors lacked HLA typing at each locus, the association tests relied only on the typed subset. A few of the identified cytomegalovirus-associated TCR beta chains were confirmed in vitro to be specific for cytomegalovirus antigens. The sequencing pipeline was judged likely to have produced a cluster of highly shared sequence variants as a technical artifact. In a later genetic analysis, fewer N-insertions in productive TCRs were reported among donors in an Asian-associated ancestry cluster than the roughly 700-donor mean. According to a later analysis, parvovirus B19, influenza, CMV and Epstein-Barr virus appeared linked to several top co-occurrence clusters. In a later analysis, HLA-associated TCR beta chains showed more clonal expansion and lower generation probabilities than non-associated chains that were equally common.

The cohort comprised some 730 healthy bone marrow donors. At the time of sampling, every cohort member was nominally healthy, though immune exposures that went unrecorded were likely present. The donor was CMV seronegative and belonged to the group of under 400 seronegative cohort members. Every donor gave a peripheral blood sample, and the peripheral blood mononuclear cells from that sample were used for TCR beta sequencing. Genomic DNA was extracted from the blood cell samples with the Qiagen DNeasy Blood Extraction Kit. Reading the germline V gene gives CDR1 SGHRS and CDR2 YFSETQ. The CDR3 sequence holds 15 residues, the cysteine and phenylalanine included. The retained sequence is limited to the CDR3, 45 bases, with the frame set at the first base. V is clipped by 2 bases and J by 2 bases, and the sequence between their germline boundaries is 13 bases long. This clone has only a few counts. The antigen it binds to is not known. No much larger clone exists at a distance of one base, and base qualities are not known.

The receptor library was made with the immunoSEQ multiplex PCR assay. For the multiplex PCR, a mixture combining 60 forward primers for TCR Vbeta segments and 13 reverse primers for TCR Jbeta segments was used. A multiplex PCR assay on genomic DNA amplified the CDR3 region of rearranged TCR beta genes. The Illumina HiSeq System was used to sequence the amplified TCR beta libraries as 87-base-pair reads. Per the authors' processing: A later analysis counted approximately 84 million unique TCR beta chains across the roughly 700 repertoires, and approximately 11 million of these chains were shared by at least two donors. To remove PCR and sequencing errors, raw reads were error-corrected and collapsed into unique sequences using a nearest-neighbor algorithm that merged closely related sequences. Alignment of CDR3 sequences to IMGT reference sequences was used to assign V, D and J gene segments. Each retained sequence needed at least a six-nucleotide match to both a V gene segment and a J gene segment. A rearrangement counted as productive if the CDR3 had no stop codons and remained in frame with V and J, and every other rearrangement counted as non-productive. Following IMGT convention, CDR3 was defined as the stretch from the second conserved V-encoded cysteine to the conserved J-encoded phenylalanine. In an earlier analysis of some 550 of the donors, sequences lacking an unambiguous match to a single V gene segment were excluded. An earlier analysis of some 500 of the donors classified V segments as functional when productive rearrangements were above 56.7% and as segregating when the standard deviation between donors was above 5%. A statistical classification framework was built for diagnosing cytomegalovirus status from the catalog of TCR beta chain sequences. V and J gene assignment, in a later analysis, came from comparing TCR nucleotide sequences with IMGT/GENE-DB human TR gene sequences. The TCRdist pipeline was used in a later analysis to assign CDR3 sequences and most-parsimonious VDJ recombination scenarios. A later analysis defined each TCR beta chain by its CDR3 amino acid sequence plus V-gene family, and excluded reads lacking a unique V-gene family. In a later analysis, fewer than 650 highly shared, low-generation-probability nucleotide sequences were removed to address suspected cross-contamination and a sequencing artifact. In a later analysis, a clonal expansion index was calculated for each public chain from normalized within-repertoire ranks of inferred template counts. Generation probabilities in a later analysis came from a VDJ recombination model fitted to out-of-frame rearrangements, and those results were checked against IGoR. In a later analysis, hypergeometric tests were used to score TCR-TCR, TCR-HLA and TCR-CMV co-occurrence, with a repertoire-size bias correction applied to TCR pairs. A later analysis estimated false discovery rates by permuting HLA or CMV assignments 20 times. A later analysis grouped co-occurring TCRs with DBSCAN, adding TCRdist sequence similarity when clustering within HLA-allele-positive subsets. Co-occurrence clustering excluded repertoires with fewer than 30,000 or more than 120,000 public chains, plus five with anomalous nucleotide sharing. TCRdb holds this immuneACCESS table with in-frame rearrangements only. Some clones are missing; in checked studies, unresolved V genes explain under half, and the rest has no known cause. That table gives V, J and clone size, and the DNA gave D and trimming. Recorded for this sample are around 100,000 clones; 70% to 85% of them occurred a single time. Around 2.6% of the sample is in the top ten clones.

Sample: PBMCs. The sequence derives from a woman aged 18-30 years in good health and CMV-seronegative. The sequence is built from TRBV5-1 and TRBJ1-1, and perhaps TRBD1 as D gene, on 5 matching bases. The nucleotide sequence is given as TGCGCCAGCAGCTTATCTACGGGGGACAACACTGAAGCTTTCTTT. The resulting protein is CASSLSTGDNTEAFF.